This section outlines one TCR beta chain sequence together with its context. Execution of the assay was at deep level. Measured with immunoSEQ multiplex PCR; TCRdb has only the in-frame clones, and not every one. The sample comprises 600,000 to 750,000 clones, roughly 78% of which are singletons, and around 1.8% rests with the top ten. CDR3 length: 15 amino acids. Germline V CDR1 and CDR2: MNHNS, SASEGT. With 8 bases clipped from V and 4 bases from J, the junction kept 13 bases outside the gene matches. The data derive from a study of shared clonotypes between healthy human individuals. Subsets obtained from CD4+ cells comprised CD45RA+ naive and CD45RA-negative memory cells.

This clonotype was sampled from a woman under 40 in good health. Source material: memory CD4+ T cells sorted from blood. Subset here: CD45RA-negative fraction. This rearrangement joins TRBV6-1 to TRBJ1-1; 7 bases are shared with TRBD1. Here the CDR3 reads CASPKGAGGFTEAFF. Here the CDR3 DNA reads TGTGCCAGCCCGAAGGGTGCAGGGGGTTTCACTGAAGCTTTCTTT.